This is a list of T cell receptor beta chains from one sample in a study of shared clonotypes between healthy human individuals. TCRdb's copy holds only in-frame clones and misses some; the assay was immunoSEQ multiplex PCR. The repertoire has about 2.3 million clones, just over 90% of them found once; the top ten carry 0.39%. The sequenced material came from naive CD4+ T cells from PBMCs. The origin of the receptors is a man younger than 35 in good health. Some clones in this sample may be carry-over from other donors' samples. CDR3s include the opening cysteine and the closing phenylalanine or tryptophan.

>TRBJ2-5|TRBV1
CTSSPKDRYPLSQTQYF
>TRBJ2-1|TRBV6-6
CASRPRMAEGDNEQFF
>TRBJ1-1|TRBV5-4
CASTTPGVGANTEAFF
>TRBJ1-2|TRBV5-4
CASSLRRGGDTNYGYTF
>TRBJ2-4|TRBV6-5
CASSWGGQNIQYF
>TRBJ1-4|TRBV6-5
CASSYSNEKLFF
>TRBJ2-3|TRBV7-9
CASSPYGMRSTDTQYF
>TRBJ2-7|TRBV2
CASSKQGTYEQYF
>TRBJ2-7|TRBV5-1
CASSSRTGGHYEQYF
>TRBJ2-1|TRBV6-6
CASRGLESEFF
>TRBJ2-5|TRBV28
CASSSDRGETQYF
>TRBJ2-7|TRBV2
CASSAGQGASYEQYF
>TRBJ2-3|TRBV2
CASSDLADTQYF
>TRBJ2-5|TRBV5-1
CASSYSSGQETQYF
>TRBJ2-7|TRBV10-3
CAIRRQGLDEQYF
>TRBJ2-5|TRBV30
CAWSVASGRAETQYF
>TRBJ2-3|TRBV7-6
CASSLWPGLAVVSSTDTQYF
>TRBJ2-3|TRBV30
CAWGGKTDTQYF
>TRBJ2-1|TRBV4-1
CASSQREGREQFF
>TRBJ1-5|TRBV5-1
CASSPGGDQPQHF
>TRBJ1-2|TRBV27
CASRREFGDGYTF
>TRBJ2-7|TRBV20-1
CSASTQYEQYF
>TRBJ2-5|TRBV7-9
CASSLVGQGQETQYF
>TRBJ2-1|TRBV7-3
CASSRVPGPYNEQFF
>TRBJ1-5|TRBV7-2
CASSLGHNSNQPQHF
>TRBJ2-2|TRBV28
CASRSWTGELFF
>TRBJ2-7|TRBV5-6
CASSLAGKYEQYF
>TRBJ1-2|TRBV6-6
CASRDREQGWTF
>TRBJ1-1|TRBV5-1
CASSLTGGTGAFF
>TRBJ1-1|TRBV6-1
CASILERIATEAFF
>TRBJ1-6|TRBV30
CAWSRGSPLHF
>TRBJ2-7|TRBV12-5
CASGLAGPGGEQYF
>TRBJ2-7|TRBV28
CASMGIPHYEQYF
>TRBJ2-1|TRBV28
CASGLAHNEQFF
>TRBJ2-7|TRBV6-5
CASSLDRGRWYF
>TRBJ1-6|TRBV30
CAWSVVAGWDSPLHF
>TRBJ2-5|TRBV29-1
CSGLQGSETQYF
>TRBJ1-2|TRBV18
CASSPYREAWGYTF